This entry concerns a single TCR beta chain. Authors' analysis steps: Cell counts per sample came from amplifying reference gene primers. Produced via immunoSEQ multiplex PCR; TCRdb's table is partial and in-frame only. The DNA was the basis for D and trimming; V, J and clone size are from that table. The repertoire consists of over 45,000 clones, with around four fifths occurring once and the leading ten covering roughly 4.8%. The data originate from a study of blood T cell repertoires in COVID-19. The wider study: The United States, Italy and Spain provided the acute and convalescent COVID-19 samples. T cells, B-cell-depleted T cells, or PBMCs supplied cDNA or gDNA.

V lost 4 bases and J lost 0; bases outside the gene matches: 6. CDR1 is SGHTA, CDR2 FQGNSA, per germline. The CDR3 contains 15 residues. This chain uses TRBV7-2 with TRBJ2-7; 7 nucleotides line up with TRBD2. The specimen sequenced was peripheral blood. This sequence was found in a human donor in a cohort sampled during active COVID-19. The CDR3: CASSSGLSSSYEQYF. DNA of the CDR3: TGTGCCAGCAGCTCGGGACTATCGAGCTCCTACGAGCAGTACTTC.